The present T cell receptor (beta chain) was sequenced within a study of blood T cell repertoires in COVID-19. The overall study: COVID-19 samples collected from the United States, Italy and Spain covered acute and convalescent phases. PBMCs, B-cell-depleted T cells, or T cells were the source of the cDNA or gDNA that made up the material.

Source study methods: Scientists estimated how many nucleated cells there were by amplifying reference gene primers. The assay was immunoSEQ multiplex PCR, and TCRdb's table has in-frame clones only and misses some. That table is the source of V, J and clone size, and D and trimming were worked out from the DNA. The sample shows some 340,000 clones, 85% to 95% of them seen only once. The germline gives CDR1 KGHDR, CDR2 SFDVKD. The CDR3 consists of 13 residues. V shed 1 base and J shed 3 bases, with 4 bases lying between them. The chain combines TRBV24-1 with TRBJ2-3; the D is unclear. This clonotype was sampled from a woman under 40 who had been exposed to COVID-19. Sequencing was done on a sample of PBMCs or T cells enriched from blood (not recorded which). CDR3 residues: CATSDFETDTQYF. CDR3 bases: TGTGCCACCAGTGATTTCGAGACAGATACGCAGTATTTT.